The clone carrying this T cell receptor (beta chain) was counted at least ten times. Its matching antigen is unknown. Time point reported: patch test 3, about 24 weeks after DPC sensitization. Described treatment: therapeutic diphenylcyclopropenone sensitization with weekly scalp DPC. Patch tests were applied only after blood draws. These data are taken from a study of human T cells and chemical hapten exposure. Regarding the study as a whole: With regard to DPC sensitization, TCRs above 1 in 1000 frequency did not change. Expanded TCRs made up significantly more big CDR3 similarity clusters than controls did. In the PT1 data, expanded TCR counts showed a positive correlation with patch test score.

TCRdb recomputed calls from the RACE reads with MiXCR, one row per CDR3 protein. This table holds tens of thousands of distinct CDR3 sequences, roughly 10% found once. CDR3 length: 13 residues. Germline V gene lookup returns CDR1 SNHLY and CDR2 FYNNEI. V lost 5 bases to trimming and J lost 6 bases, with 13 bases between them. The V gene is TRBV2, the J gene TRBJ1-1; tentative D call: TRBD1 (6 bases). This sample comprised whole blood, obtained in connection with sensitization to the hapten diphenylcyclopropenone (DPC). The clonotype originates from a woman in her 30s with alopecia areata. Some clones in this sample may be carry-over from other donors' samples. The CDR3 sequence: CASSPGALAEAFF. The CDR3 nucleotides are TGTGCCAGCAGTCCGGGGGCCTTGGCTGAAGCTTTCTTT.